This T cell receptor beta chain was sequenced for a study of blood T cell repertoires in COVID-19 (TCRdb year 2020). At the level of the whole study: Samples from collaborators originated in the United States, Italy and Spain and spanned both the acute and convalescent phases of COVID-19. The material from the prospective study consisted of cDNA or gDNA derived from T cells, B-cell-depleted T cells, or PBMCs. Deeply sampled blood TCRbeta repertoires from subjects exposed to, actively infected with, or recovered from COVID-19 were included in the dataset. A freely available public database, intended as a resource for researchers studying the immune response to SARS-CoV-2, is where the repertoires were released. The samples were drawn from the first 160 participants of the ongoing ImmuneRACE study and from 1,254 subjects provided by 6 global collaborators. Nearly every sample came with metadata listing a de-identified subject ID, COVID-19 status, age in years and sex. HLA class I and class II types, where available, came from metadata supplied by the sample provider rather than from assay-based typing. Here is what the overall study found, with its caveats: How much clinical and demographic metadata was included differed by source and by participant, and the metadata was provided uncurated.

As for this clone: It lacks a known antigen. No clone much larger than this one lies a single base away; base qualities are absent.

TCRbeta CDR3 regions were amplified from genomic DNA by means of the immunoSEQ Assay, a bias-controlled multiplex PCR. Concerning the study's data processing: The number of nucleated cells in each sample was estimated by amplification of reference gene primers within the assay. To quantify the absolute abundance of each unique TCRbeta CDR3 rearrangement, sequence reads were collapsed and filtered. For each sample, productive Simpson clonality was calculated as the square root of Simpson's diversity index over productive rearrangements. TCRdb limited this immuneACCESS table to in-frame rearrangements with V and J called. A share of clones is missing; checked studies link under half to unresolved V genes, and the rest is unexplained. V, J and clone size are those of that table, while D and trimming were read from the DNA. This sample is represented by 250,000 or so clones; around 88% of them were singletons. The leading ten clones occupy roughly 2% of the sample.

Looking up the germline V gene yields CDR1 SGHRS and CDR2 YFSETQ. V is clipped by 0 bases and J by 6 bases, and the sequence between their germline boundaries is 8 bases long. Reading from cysteine to phenylalanine, the CDR3 counts 13 amino acids. Of all the DNA, just the CDR3 is kept, 39 bases in frame from base 1. Participants in the prospective study were enrolled through a virtual design, were aged about 18 to 100 years, and lived in approximately 24 United States geographic areas. In the prospective study, participants were assigned to cohorts based on the clinical history participants reported in a screening survey and a study questionnaire. For ImmuneRACE Cohort 3, a participant was defined as recovered based on two consecutive negative NP/OP PCR tests, clearance by a healthcare professional, or resolution of symptoms. In the prospective study, mobile phlebotomists collected whole blood, serum and a nasopharyngeal or oropharyngeal swab from each participant. Participants in the prospective study had the option to provide additional blood draws and questionnaires over a roughly 2-month period. Before DNA extraction, prospective study blood samples were shipped either frozen or at room temperature.

This receptor chain uses TRBV5-1 and TRBJ2-3; the D gene remains uncertain. The sequenced sample consisted of PBMCs or T cells enriched from blood (not recorded which). The source of this sequence is a woman in her fifties or sixties who had recovered from COVID-19. The nucleotides are TGCGCCAGCAGCTTGGGGCCTGGCGATACGCAGTATTTT. It specifies CASSLGPGDTQYF.